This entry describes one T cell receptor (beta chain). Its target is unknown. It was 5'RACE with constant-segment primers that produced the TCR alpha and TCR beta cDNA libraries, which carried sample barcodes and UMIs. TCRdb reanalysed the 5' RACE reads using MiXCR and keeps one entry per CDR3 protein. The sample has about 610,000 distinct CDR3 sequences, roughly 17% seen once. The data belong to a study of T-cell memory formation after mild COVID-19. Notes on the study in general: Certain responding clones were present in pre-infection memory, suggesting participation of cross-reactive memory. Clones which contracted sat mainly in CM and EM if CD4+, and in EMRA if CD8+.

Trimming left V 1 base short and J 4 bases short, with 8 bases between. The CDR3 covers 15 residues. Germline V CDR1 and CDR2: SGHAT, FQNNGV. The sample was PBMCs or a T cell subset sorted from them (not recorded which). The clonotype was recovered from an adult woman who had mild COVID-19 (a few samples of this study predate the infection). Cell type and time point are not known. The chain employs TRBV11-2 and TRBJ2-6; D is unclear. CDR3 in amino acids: CASSLVRGGANVLTF. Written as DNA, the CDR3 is TGTGCCAGCAGCTTAGTCCGTGGGGGGGCCAACGTCCTGACTTTC.